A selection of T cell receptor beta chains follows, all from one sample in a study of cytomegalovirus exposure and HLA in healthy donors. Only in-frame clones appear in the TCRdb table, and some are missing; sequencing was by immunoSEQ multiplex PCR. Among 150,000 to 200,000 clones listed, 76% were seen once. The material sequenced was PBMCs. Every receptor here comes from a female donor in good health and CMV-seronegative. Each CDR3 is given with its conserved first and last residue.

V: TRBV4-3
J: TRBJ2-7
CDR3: CASSQNPSPQGRSYEQYF

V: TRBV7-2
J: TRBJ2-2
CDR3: CASSLGVTVNTGELFF

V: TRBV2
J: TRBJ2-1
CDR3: CASRPTGGTYNEQFF

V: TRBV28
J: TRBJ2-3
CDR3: CASRSGTSTDTQYF

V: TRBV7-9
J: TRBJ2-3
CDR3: CASSLGSGQGLSTDTQYF

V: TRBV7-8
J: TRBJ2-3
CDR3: CASRQSVSDTQYF

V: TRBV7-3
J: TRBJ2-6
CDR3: CASSLTIFEQGISGANVLTF

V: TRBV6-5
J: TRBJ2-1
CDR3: CASSLQGASYNEQFF

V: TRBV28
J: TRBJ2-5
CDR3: CATGRARETQYF

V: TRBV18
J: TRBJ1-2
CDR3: CASSPRTGIANYGYTF

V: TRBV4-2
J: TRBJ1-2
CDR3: CASSPGQGRGYGYTF

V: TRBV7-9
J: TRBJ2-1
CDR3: CASSYSGAGNEQFF

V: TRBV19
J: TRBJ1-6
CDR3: CASKPDREAPLHF

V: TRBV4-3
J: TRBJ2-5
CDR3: CASSPLAGPMETQYF

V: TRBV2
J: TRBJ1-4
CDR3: CASSEVQNQKLFF

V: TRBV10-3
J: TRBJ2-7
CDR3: CAISDPRLAATSYEQYF

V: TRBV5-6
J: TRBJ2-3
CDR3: CASSPGLSSTDTQYF

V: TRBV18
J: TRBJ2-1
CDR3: CASSPGGTSYNEQFF

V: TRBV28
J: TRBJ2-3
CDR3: CASLSGSTDTQYF

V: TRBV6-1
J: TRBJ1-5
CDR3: CASGGAGNQPQHF

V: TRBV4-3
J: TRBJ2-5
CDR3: CASSQDRGTQYF

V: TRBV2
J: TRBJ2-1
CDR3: CASTQDIYNEQFF